The following is a T cell receptor (beta chain) sequence with its context. In the authors' workflow: Cell counts per sample came from amplifying reference gene primers. The data were produced by immunoSEQ multiplex PCR, yet TCRdb's version contains in-frame clones alone and is incomplete. The V and J calls and clone size come from that table; D and trimming were worked out from the DNA. The sample includes around 69,000 clones, roughly 89% of them seen just once. The data belong to a study of blood T cell repertoires in COVID-19. Across the study: From T cells, B-cell-depleted T cells, or PBMCs came the material, which was cDNA or gDNA.

The CDR3 consists of 15 residues. Germline V gene data show CDR1 as SGHRS and CDR2 as YFSETQ. Unmatched junction bases numbered 9, after V lost 6 bases and J lost 7 bases. Sequenced: peripheral blood. The chain carries TRBV5-1 and TRBJ2-1; TRBD2 agrees at 11 bases. The receptor's source is a woman aged 45-59 years with active COVID-19. The CDR3 sequence: CASKTLAGVGNEQFF. CDR3 in DNA: TGCGCCAGCAAAACACTAGCGGGAGTGGGAAATGAGCAGTTCTTC. The entire variable domain, with the rest obtained from reference TRBV5-1 and TRBJ2-1, is as follows: KAGVTQTPRYLIKTRGQQVTLSCSPISGHRSVSWYQQTPGQGLQFLFEYFSETQRNKGNFPGRFSGRQFSNSRSEMNVSTLELGDSALYLCASKTLAGVGNEQFFGPGTRLTVL.